This T cell receptor (beta chain) was retrieved from a study of regulatory T cells in long-lasting Graves disease. To make TCR beta libraries, researchers used iRepertoire HTBI primers and Arm-PCR of CDR3 regions. Each CDR3 protein gets one entry after TCRdb re-called the multiplex PCR reads with MiXCR. The data hold about 220,000 distinct CDR3 sequences, with around 17% observed a single time. Time point: newly diagnosed GD, antithyroid drugs for less than 3 months. Isolated PBMC RNA provided the starting material for the TCR library. In this sample, this clonotype turned up many times. The sample in question was peripheral blood mononuclear cells (PBMCs), obtained at new diagnosis, from a patient treated with antithyroid drugs. The clonotype comes from a female donor with Graves disease.

The CDR3 reads CASSSGQHNEKLFF. CDR3 nucleotide sequence: TGTGCCAGCAGTTCGGGACAGCATAATGAAAAACTGTTTTTT. This chain joins TRBV28 and TRBJ1-4; 7 bases line up with TRBD1. The CDR3 runs to 14 residues. V lost 4 bases and J lost 4; bases outside the gene matches: 3. Germline V gives CDR1 MDHEN, CDR2 SYDVKM.